What follows are 14 T cell receptor beta chains derived from one specimen sequenced in a study of blood T cell repertoires in COVID-19. Clones were sequenced by immunoSEQ multiplex PCR, and TCRdb holds only the in-frame ones, with some missing. The sample has over 300,000 clones, roughly 89% seen once. Specimen: peripheral blood. The receptors here all came from a man younger than 30 with active or convalescent COVID-19.

V and J are TRBV6-5 and TRBJ2-7; TRBD1 matches 10 bases. The V gene end was trimmed by 9 bases and the J gene end by 0 bases; junction bases not matched to a gene: 2. Germline CDR1 reads MNHEY; CDR2 reads SVGAGI. This CDR3 is 13 amino acids long. CDR3: CASGQGVSYEQYF. In DNA, the CDR3 is TGTGCCAGTGGACAGGGGGTCTCCTACGAGCAGTACTTC.

This clone was observed a handful of times. This chain connects TRBV11-2 to TRBJ1-2; the D is unclear. Trimming left V 6 bases short and J 5 bases short, with 16 bases between. There are 14 residues in the CDR3. Germline CDR1 SGHAT, CDR2 FQNNGV. CDR3 coding DNA: TGTGCCAGCAGTCCCCTCGGAGCCGGATATGGCTACACCTTC. This encodes CASSPLGAGYGYTF.

A single count supports this clone. The chain recombines TRBV24-1 with TRBJ2-1; 8 positions match TRBD1. The CDR3 runs to 12 residues. The V segment lost 9 bases and the J segment 8 bases; nucleotides outside the gene matches: 5. From germline, CDR1 is KGHDR and CDR2 SFDVKD. The CDR3 DNA reads TGTGCCACCTCTCAGGGGGCCGATGAGCAGTTCTTC. Translating it yields CATSQGADEQFF.

The chain recombines TRBV7-2 with TRBJ1-5, with a possible D match to TRBD1 (5 bases). The germline V gene has CDR1 SGHTA and CDR2 FQGNSA. This CDR3 region has 14 residues. Trimming left V 3 bases short and J 4 bases short, with 10 bases between. The CDR3 DNA follows: TGTGCCAGCAGCTTCCTGGGGGGAAATCAGCCCCAGCATTTT. It encodes CASSFLGGNQPQHF.

The chain employs TRBV25-1 and TRBJ2-3; TRBD1 matches 8 bases. There are 14 residues in the CDR3. After removal of 3 bases from V and 9 bases from J, the junction contained 8 bases not matched to a gene. The germline gives CDR1 MGHDK, CDR2 SYGVNS. CDR3 sequence reads: CASSDQTGDETQYF. In nucleotides, the CDR3 is TGTGCCAGCAGTGACCAGACAGGGGACGAAACGCAGTATTTT.

This clone was picked up a small number of times. The chain couples TRBV28 to TRBJ1-6, with 9 positions matching TRBD1. The ends lost 6 bases at V and 5 bases at J; junction bases unmatched: 8. In germline, CDR1 is MDHEN, CDR2 SYDVKM. The CDR3 has 16 amino acids. Here the CDR3 reads CASRPRQGDNNSPLHF. The DNA of the CDR3 is TGTGCCAGCAGACCAAGACAGGGGGACAATAATTCACCCCTCCACTTT.

The chain employs TRBV6-5 and TRBJ2-5, with 9 nucleotides matching TRBD1. CDR1 is MNHEY and CDR2 is SVGAGI in the germline V gene. The CDR3 extends over 15 amino acids. With 6 bases clipped from V and 5 bases from J, the junction kept 10 bases outside the gene matches. The CDR3 coding sequence is TGTGCCAGCAGACCCCGGACAGGGGCTTGGGAGACCCAGTACTTC. It is translated as CASRPRTGAWETQYF.

V and J are TRBV7-3 and TRBJ2-2; 9 bases align to TRBD2. Unmatched junction bases numbered 3, after V lost 2 bases and J lost 2 bases. Looked up from germline, CDR1 is SGHTA and CDR2 is FQGTGA. CDR3 length equals 16 residues. The CDR3 region is CASSLEAGGNTGELFF. DNA of the CDR3: TGTGCCAGCAGCTTAGAAGCGGGAGGAAACACCGGGGAGCTGTTTTTT.

Of note for this clone: One end of the junction is discordant with germline, which a read error may explain. The V and J genes are TRBV11-2 and TRBJ1-2; D is ambiguous. Germline lookup yields CDR1 SGHAT and CDR2 FQNNGV. CDR3 length equals 11 residues. The CDR3 sequence: CASSLELRLNF. CDR3 sequence (DNA): TGTGCCAGCAGCTTAGAGCTCAGGCTAAACTTC.

V is TRBV12-3 or TRBV12-4 and J is TRBJ1-4; possible D gene TRBD1, 5 bases. V shed 10 bases and J shed 8 bases, with 17 bases lying between them. This CDR3 spans 13 amino acids. CDR3 coding DNA: TGTGCCACCAAAGGGGTCGGGGGAGAAAAACTGTTTTTT. This encodes CATKGVGGEKLFF.

The DNA of the CDR3 is TGTGCCAGCAGTGAATCGTGGGGGGTCGAGCAGTACTTC. Its translation is CASSESWGVEQYF. The chain uses TRBV25-1 and TRBJ2-7; D is perhaps TRBD2 (6 bases). Germline loops: CDR1 MGHDK, CDR2 SYGVNS. The CDR3 runs to 13 residues. Trimming cost V 1 base and J 6 bases, with 10 bases left between them.

The chain joins TRBV7-9 to TRBJ2-3; 11 bases align to TRBD2. The CDR3 covers 16 residues. V dropped 1 base and J dropped 4; count of bases not matched to a gene: 4. Germline CDR1 and CDR2: SEHNR and FQNEAQ (reference sequence). This CDR3 reads CASSLVLAGGADTQYF. DNA for the CDR3: TGTGCCAGCAGCTTAGTGCTAGCGGGAGGAGCAGATACGCAGTATTTT.

V gene TRBV7-9 combines with J gene TRBJ1-2; perhaps TRBD1 as D (6 bases). Trimming took 5 bases from V and 4 from J, leaving 20 bases between them. Per the germline V gene, CDR1 is SEHNR and CDR2 is FQNEAQ (reference sequence). This CDR3 is built from 16 residues. The CDR3 loop is CASSDKRYRDLYGYTF. CDR3 nucleotides: TGTGCCAGCAGCGACAAGAGGTACAGGGACCTCTATGGCTACACCTTC.

CDR3 DNA: TGTGCCAGTAGTTTGCAGGGGTTGGGGGAGCTGTTTTTT. This sequence encodes CASSLQGLGELFF. The chain links TRBV19 to TRBJ2-2; D might be TRBD1 (6 bases). This CDR3 contains 13 residues. Germline CDR1 and CDR2: LNHDA and SQIVND (reference sequence). Trimming pared 5 bases from V and 8 bases from J, leaving 12 bases between.